This note documents a single T cell receptor beta chain sequence. Its target is not known. The sample is drawn from a study of Graves' ophthalmopathy and Graves' hyperthyroidism. RNA transcripts served as template for amplifying TCR beta CDR3 sequences. Following a first-round RT-PCR that used HTBI primers, a second-round multiplex PCR was carried out. TCRdb independently ran MiXCR on the multiplex PCR reads; one entry per CDR3 protein. The sample holds about 740,000 distinct CDR3 sequences, 35% to 50% seen once. The CDR3 spans 15 residues. Deletions cut 6 bases from V and 2 bases from J, with 16 bases between. In germline, CDR1 is SEHNR, CDR2 FQNEAQ (reference sequence). Points from the study as a whole: Sensitivity reached approximately 85% and specificity 81.08% for a 13-signature model separating ophthalmopathy from stable hyperthyroidism. Appearing in blood as well were most expanded thyroid clonotypes above 0.001 frequency.

This TCR came from an adult man with Graves' ophthalmopathy. The sample comprised peripheral blood. This chain uses TRBV7-9 with TRBJ1-1, with D perhaps TRBD1 (5 bases). As DNA, the CDR3 is TGTGCCAGCAGTCCCGTGCAGGGTGAAAACACTGAAGCTTTCTTT. Translating gives CASSPVQGENTEAFF. The complete variable domain, with remaining parts taken from reference TRBV7-9 and TRBJ1-1, reads DTGVSQNPRHKITKRGQNVTFRCDPISEHNRLYWYRQTLGQGPEFLTYFQNEAQLEKSRLLSDRFSAERPKGSFSTLEIQRTEQGDSAMYLCASSPVQGENTEAFFGQGTRLTVV.